Below are 9 T cell receptor beta chains sequenced from a single sample in a study of somatic mutations in cytotoxic T cells in rheumatoid arthritis. TCRdb's table, derived via immunoSEQ multiplex PCR, lists solely in-frame clones and lacks some. The table includes about 3,600 clones, under 90% detected once. The sample comprised CD8+ T cells sorted from blood. Every receptor here comes from a man aged 35 to 55 with rheumatoid arthritis.

The V call is TRBV27, the J call TRBJ1-1, with no clear D. CDR1 and CDR2 from the germline V gene are MNHEY and SMNVEV (reference sequence). This CDR3 is 13 amino acids long. V gave up 3 bases and J gave up 1 base, with 6 bases separating them. The CDR3 nucleotides are TGTGCCAGCAGTTTCTCAGGGAACACTGAAGCTTTCTTT. As protein: CASSFSGNTEAFF.

The chain employs TRBV4-1 and TRBJ2-7; TRBD2 might be the D (6 bases). The V gene lost 3 bases and the J gene lost 3 bases, with 12 bases spanning the gap. CDR3 length equals 14 residues. The germline gives CDR1 MGHRA, CDR2 YSYEKL. CDR3 in DNA: TGCGCCAGCAGCCAGGCCTACGGGGGCTACGAGCAGTACTTC. Translating gives CASSQAYGGYEQYF.

V usage is TRBV4-2 and J usage is TRBJ2-7; weak D call: TRBD1 (6 bases). Germline values: CDR1 LGHNA, CDR2 YNFKEQ. The length of the CDR3 is 15 residues. V lost 3 bases to trimming and J lost 0 bases, with 12 bases between them. The CDR3 DNA sequence: TGTGCCAGCAGCCAGGAAACAGGGCCCTCCTACGAGCAGTACTTC. It specifies CASSQETGPSYEQYF.

This clone was found once. The chain employs TRBV9 and TRBJ2-7; tentative D call: TRBD2 (6 bases). Germline loops: CDR1 SGDLS, CDR2 YYNGEE. This CDR3 is built from 17 residues. Between the trimmed V and J ends, which lost 1 base and 2 bases, there was a span of 19 bases. In nucleotides, the CDR3 is TGTGCCAGCAGCGTACGGTCCGGTCTAGCGAATCCCTACGAGCAGTACTTC. Its translation: CASSVRSGLANPYEQYF. Combining the CDR3 with reference TRBV9 and TRBJ2-7 gives the whole variable domain DSGVTQTPKHLITATGQRVTLRCSPRSGDLSVYWYQQSLDQGLQFLIQYYNGEERAKGNILERFSAQQFPDLHSELNLSSLELGDSALYFCASSVRSGLANPYEQYFGPGTRLTVT.

The chain is built from TRBV7-9 and TRBJ2-6; D remains unclear. The CDR3 is 17 amino acids. CDR1 and CDR2 from the germline V gene are SEHNR and FQNEAQ (reference sequence). Between the trimmed V and J ends, which lost 5 bases and 0 bases, there was a span of 14 bases. CDR3 loop: CASSRGPRNSGANVLTF. CDR3 nucleotide sequence: TGTGCCAGCAGCCGCGGTCCCCGTAACTCTGGGGCCAACGTCCTGACTTTC.

The J gene is TRBJ2-5, the V gene TRBV4-3, with TRBD1 matching over 11 bases. The junction had 5 bases not matched to a gene; V was cut back by 1 base and J by 1 base. The CDR3 runs 17 residues. Germline CDR1 and CDR2: LGHNA and YSLEER. Here the CDR3 reads CASSQGGQGGVQETQYF. In DNA form, the CDR3 reads TGCGCCAGCAGCCAAGGGGGACAGGGGGGAGTCCAAGAGACCCAGTACTTC.

This clone was picked up a small number of times. The chain employs TRBV5-1 and TRBJ2-7; maybe TRBD1 (5 bases). Trimming left V 0 bases short and J 2 bases short, with 9 bases between. Germline loops: CDR1 SGHRS, CDR2 YFSETQ. The CDR3 has 14 residues. The DNA for the CDR3 is TGCGCCAGCAGCTTGGAAGGCAGGGCCTACGAGCAGTACTTC. This encodes CASSLEGRAYEQYF.

This chain links TRBV9 with TRBJ2-3, with TRBD1 matching over 7 bases. The CDR3 consists of 14 residues. CDR1 is SGDLS and CDR2 is YYNGEE in the germline V gene. The J segment lost 6 bases and the V segment lost 9 bases, leaving 13 bases of the junction unmatched. This CDR3 is CATSRGGVWDTQYF. DNA of the CDR3: TGTGCCACCTCGAGAGGGGGCGTTTGGGATACGCAGTATTTT.

This clone was seen only a few times. The CDR3 region is CASSLSGSNQPQHF. The CDR3 coding sequence is TGTGCCAGCAGTCTCTCGGGTAGCAATCAGCCCCAGCATTTT. V usage is TRBV28 and J usage is TRBJ1-5; the D is unclear. The germline V and J ends were trimmed by 5 bases and 0 bases, with 8 bases remaining between them. CDR1 and CDR2 from the germline V gene are MDHEN and SYDVKM. CDR3 length: 14 amino acids.